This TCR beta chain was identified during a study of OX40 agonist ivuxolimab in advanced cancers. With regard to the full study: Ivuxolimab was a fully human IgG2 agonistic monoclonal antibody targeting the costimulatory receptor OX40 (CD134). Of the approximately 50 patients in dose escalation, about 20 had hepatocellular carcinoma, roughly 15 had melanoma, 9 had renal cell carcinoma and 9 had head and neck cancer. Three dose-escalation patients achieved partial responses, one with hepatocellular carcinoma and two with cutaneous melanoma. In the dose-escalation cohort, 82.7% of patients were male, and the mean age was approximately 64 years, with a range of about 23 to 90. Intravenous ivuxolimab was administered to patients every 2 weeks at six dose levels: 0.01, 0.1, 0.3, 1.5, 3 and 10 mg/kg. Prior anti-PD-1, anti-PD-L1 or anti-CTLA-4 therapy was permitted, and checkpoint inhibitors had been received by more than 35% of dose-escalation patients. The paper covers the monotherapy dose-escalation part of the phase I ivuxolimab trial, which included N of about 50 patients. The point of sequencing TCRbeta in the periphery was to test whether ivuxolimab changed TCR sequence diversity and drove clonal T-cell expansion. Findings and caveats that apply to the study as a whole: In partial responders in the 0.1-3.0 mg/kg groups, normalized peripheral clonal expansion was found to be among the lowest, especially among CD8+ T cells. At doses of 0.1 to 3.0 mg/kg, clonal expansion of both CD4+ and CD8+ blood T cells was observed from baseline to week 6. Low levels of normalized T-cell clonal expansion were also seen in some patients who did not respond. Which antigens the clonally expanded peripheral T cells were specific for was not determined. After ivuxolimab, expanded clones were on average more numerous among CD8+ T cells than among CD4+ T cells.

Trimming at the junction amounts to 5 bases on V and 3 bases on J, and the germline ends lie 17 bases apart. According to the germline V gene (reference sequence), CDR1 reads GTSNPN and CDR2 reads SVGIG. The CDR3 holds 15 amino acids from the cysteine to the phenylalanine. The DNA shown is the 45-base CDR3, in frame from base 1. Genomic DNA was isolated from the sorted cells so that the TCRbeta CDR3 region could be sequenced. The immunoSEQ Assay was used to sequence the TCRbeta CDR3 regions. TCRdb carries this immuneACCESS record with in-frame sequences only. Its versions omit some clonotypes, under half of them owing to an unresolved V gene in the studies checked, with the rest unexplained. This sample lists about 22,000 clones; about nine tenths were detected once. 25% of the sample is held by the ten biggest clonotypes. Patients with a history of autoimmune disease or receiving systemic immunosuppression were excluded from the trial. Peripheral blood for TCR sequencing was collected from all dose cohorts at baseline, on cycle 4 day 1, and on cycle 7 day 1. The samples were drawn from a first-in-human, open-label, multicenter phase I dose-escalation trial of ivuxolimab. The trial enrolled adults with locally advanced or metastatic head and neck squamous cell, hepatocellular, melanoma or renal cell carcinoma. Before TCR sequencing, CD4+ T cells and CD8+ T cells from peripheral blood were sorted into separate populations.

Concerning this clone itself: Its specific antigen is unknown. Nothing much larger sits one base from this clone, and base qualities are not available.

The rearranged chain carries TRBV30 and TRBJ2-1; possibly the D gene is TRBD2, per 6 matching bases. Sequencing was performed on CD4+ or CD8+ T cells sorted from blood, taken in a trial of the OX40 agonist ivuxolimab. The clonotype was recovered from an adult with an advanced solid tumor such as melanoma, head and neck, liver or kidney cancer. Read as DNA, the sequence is TGTGCCTGGGGTTCCCGGGACTTTGTCTACAATGAGCAGTTCTTC. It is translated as CAWGSRDFVYNEQFF. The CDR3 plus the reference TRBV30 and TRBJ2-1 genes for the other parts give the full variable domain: SQTIHQWPATLVQPVGSPLSLECTVEGTSNPNLYWYRQAAGRGLQLLFYSVGIGQISSEVPQNLSASRPQDRQFILSSKKLLLSDSGFYLCAWGSRDFVYNEQFFGPGTRLTVL.